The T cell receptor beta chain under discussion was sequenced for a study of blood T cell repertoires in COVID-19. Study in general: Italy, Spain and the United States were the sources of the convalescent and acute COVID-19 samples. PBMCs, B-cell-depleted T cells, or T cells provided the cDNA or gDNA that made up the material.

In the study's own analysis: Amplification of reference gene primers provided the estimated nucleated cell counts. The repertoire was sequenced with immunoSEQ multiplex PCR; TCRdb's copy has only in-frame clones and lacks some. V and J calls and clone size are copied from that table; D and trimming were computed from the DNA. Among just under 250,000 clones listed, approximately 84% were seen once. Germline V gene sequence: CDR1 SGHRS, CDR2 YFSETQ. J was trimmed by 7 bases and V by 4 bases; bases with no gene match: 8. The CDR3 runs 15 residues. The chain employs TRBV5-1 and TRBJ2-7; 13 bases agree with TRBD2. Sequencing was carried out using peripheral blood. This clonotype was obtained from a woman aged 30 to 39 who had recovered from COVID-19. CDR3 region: CASSPRLAGGREQYF. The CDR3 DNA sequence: TGCGCCAGCAGCCCGCGACTAGCGGGGGGCCGGGAGCAGTACTTC.